This TCR beta chain was identified in a study of T-cell memory formation after mild COVID-19 (dated by TCRdb to about 2021). About the investigation overall: TCR sequence clusters from the two donors were found to be largely donor specific. In a couple of donors, T-cell clones that expanded and contracted after mild COVID-19 were tracked by sequencing TCRalpha and TCRbeta repertoires over time. Two young, previously healthy adult volunteers, one female and one male, were included in the cohort. Study-level results and caveats: Whether the second-wave clones peaking on day 37 were SARS-CoV-2 specific was not confirmed. Contracting CD4+ clones turned up mainly in the CM and EM memory subsets, whereas EMRA was where CD8+ clones were enriched. The study covered only a couple of mild cases, and larger cohorts including severe cases with pre-infection samples were considered necessary. The detection of some responding clones in pre-infection memory suggests that pre-existing cross-reactive memory T cells joined the SARS-CoV-2 response. Clones contracting from day 15 to 85 had balanced CD4/CD8 phenotypes, while a second wave expanding from day 15 to 37 was biased towards CD4+.

Ficoll-Paque density gradient centrifugation was used to isolate PBMCs. Concerning this clonotype: The clone's antigen remains unknown. No base quality values were provided; no much bigger clone lies one nucleotide off.

Sequencing instrument: Illumina NovaSeq 6000. Using 5'RACE with constant-segment primers, TCRalpha and TCRbeta cDNA libraries were constructed, with sample barcodes and unique molecular identifiers added in the process. Trizol reagent was used to extract RNA from every sample. Amplification of the libraries took two PCR steps, and the second step added a second sample barcode plus Illumina TruSeq adapters. Libraries were sequenced on an Illumina NovaSeq with 2 x 150 bp paired-end reads. As for the original processing: Reads were demultiplexed and collapsed into UMI-guided consensus sequences with migec v1.2.7. Using mixcr v2.1.11, the UMI consensuses were aligned to TRA and TRB V and J templates and assembled into clonotypes. Expanded or contracted clonotypes were those called significant by both edgeR and NoisET, with noise models trained on biological replicates. edgeR calls used a false discovery rate-adjusted p below 0.01 and a log2 fold-change threshold of 1. As an exploratory analysis of dynamics, max-normalized trajectories of the 1000 most abundant clonotypes were examined by PCA with hierarchical clustering. Separately sequenced CD4+ and CD8+ repertoires were used to assign a CD4 or CD8 phenotype to each responding clone. TCRdb handled the public reads itself, with Q25 trimming in fastp and clone calling in MiXCR, and kept productive beta chains. Rows matching on CDR3 protein sequence are summarized as one entry with the most common DNA and genes. For this entry, the V and J calls and clone size follow TCRdb and not the study's own pipeline. In all, the sample holds hundreds of thousands of distinct CDR3 sequences, and around a quarter of those were seen once. The ten top clones hold approximately 13% of the sample.

This receptor was identified in an adult woman who had mild COVID-19 (a few samples of this study predate the infection). The sample titles of this study are shuffled in the database, so cell type and time point are left out; the donor was told from shared clones. Sequenced sample: PBMCs or a T cell subset sorted from them (not recorded which).

The CDR3 protein: CASSTPGDEQFF. The DNA sequence is as follows: TGTGCCAGCAGCACCCCAGGTGATGAGCAGTTCTTC. The chain is assembled from TRBV7-3 and TRBJ2-1; the D segment cannot be called with confidence. From the germline V gene, CDR1 is SGHTA and CDR2 is FQGTGA. The junction carries 10 bases between V and J, which are trimmed by 5 bases and 8 bases respectively. The CDR3 contains 12 residues, cysteine and phenylalanine counted. Just the 36-base CDR3 DNA is kept, in frame starting at base 1.